The TCR delta chain described here comes from a study of γδ T cells in repeated Plasmodium falciparum infection (TCRdb year 2021). Context from the whole study: In the natural-infection arm, Malian children exposed to intense seasonal malaria transmission were enrolled and compared against age and gender matched Australian children. Four controlled human malaria infections were administered to several malaria-naive U.S. adults over roughly 610 days by bites from P. falciparum NF54-infected Anopheles stephensi mosquitoes. Samples were collected from controlled-infection subjects at baseline, immediately before selected infections, and 21 days after each infection. Malian gammadelta TCR repertoires were analysed cross-sectionally during no-transmission periods and longitudinally across acute febrile malaria episodes. The study examined how repeated Plasmodium falciparum infection shapes the human gammadelta T cell repertoire, using natural infection in Mali and controlled human malaria infection. Beyond this particular receptor, the publication reports: Waves of new clonotype selection in Vdelta2-negative, largely Vdelta1+, gammadelta TCR repertoires appeared to be driven by repeated controlled infections. Analysis of inter-individual variability in gammadelta T cell responses was limited by the small size of the controlled-infection cohort. Compared with the repertoires of Australian children, the Vdelta2-negative gammadelta TCR repertoires of Malian children appeared more clonally expanded, less diverse and less shared. Generalizability was limited because the Malian cohort came from a small rural village made up predominantly of one ethnic group. A highly stable polyclonal repertoire over time and infection, with many inter-individual overlapping TCRgamma sequences, was shown by Vgamma9/Vdelta2+ TCR repertoires.

Receptor libraries were prepared by multiplex PCR. Sequencing instrument: Illumina MiSeq. From each sorted gammadelta T cell sample, both TCR gamma (TRG) and TCR delta (TRD) chains were sequenced. The authors' analysis ran thus. The repertoire analyses drew on clonotype tree plots, the accumulated frequency of the top 20 clonotypes, and diversity index (DI) and D75 metrics. TCRdb reprocessed the public reads with the caller CATT; rows with the same DNA were merged afterwards. The V and J calls and clone size come from TCRdb's table, not from the authors' own analysis. This sample comprises tens of thousands of delta-chain clones, around 1.8% of them detected only once. The ten largest clones represent about 15% of the sample. This clone showed up many times. Which antigen it targets is not known. The TCRdb protein, from a much larger clone, departs from this DNA's translation at residue 8, likely by read error; the protein shown derives from the DNA.

Per the germline V gene, TSWWSYY is the CDR1 and QGS is the CDR2. CDR3 length: 22 amino acids, cysteine to phenylalanine. The DNA shown is the 66-base CDR3, in frame from base 1. Here V drops 0 bases and J drops 2 bases, and the junction holds 22 bases not matched to any gene. For bulk TCR repertoire analysis, Vgamma9/Vdelta2+ and Vdelta2-negative gammadelta T cell populations were flow-sorted out of peripheral blood mononuclear cells. The chain joins TRDV1 to TRDJ1, and TRDD2 aligns with 9 junction nucleotides. The TCR comes from a pool of human donors (malaria-infected and uninfected, not separated). Sequencing used gamma-delta T cells from blood. The nucleotide sequence reads as follows: TGTGCTCTTGGGGAACTGCATGCCACCCGCCTTCCTACTTTCAGTTTTACCGATAAACTCATCTTT. It translates as CALGELHATRLPTFSFTDKLIF.